The 19 T cell receptor beta chains given below trace back to one sample, sequenced in a study of T cells after somatic rescue of genetic block. Method: immunoSEQ multiplex PCR; TCRdb's copy keeps in-frame clones and lacks some. The sample includes about 13,000 clones, 60% to 75% of them seen just once. The sample was peripheral blood mononuclear cells (PBMCs). The receptors were gathered from a boy between 10 and 17 years old.

The chain couples TRBV5-4 to TRBJ2-7; the match to TRBD2 covers 9 bases. There are 14 residues in the CDR3. V dropped 7 bases and J dropped 2; count of bases not matched to a gene: 7. Germline V lookup: CDR1 SGHNT, CDR2 YYREEE (reference sequence). CDR3 loop: CASRKAGGTYEQYF. The CDR3 DNA reads as TGTGCCAGCCGTAAGGCGGGAGGGACCTACGAGCAGTACTTC.

The chain couples TRBV4-2 to TRBJ1-2; 11 bases are shared with TRBD1. CDR1 and CDR2 from the germline V gene are LGHNA and YNFKEQ. The V and J ends lost 3 bases and 5 bases, in that order; junction bases with no gene match: 8. CDR3 size: 16 residues. The CDR3 loop is CASSQTSGQGGYGYTF. CDR3 DNA sequence: TGTGCCAGCAGCCAGACCTCGGGACAGGGGGGATATGGCTACACCTTC.

The chain is built from TRBV28 and TRBJ1-1; D uncertain. The V and J ends lost 6 bases and 4 bases respectively, with 9 bases between them. The CDR3 has 12 residues. In germline, CDR1 is MDHEN, CDR2 SYDVKM. DNA for the CDR3: TGTGCCAGCAGCCGACTGGTCACTGAAGCTTTCTTT. It yields the protein CASSRLVTEAFF.

The chain has TRBV5-6 and TRBJ1-4; tentative D call: TRBD1 (5 bases). CDR3 size: 15 residues. The V gene lost 0 bases and the J gene lost 6 bases, with 12 bases spanning the gap. Per germline, CDR1 SGHDT and CDR2 YYEEEE. CDR3 amino acids: CASSLVGETDEKLFF. DNA for the CDR3: TGTGCCAGCAGCTTGGTAGGGGAGACTGATGAAAAACTGTTTTTT.

The chain is built from TRBV29-1 and TRBJ2-3; no clear D. This CDR3 has 13 residues. V gave up 4 bases and J gave up 2 bases, with 10 bases separating them. Germline V gives CDR1 SQVTM, CDR2 ANQGSEA. In DNA form, the CDR3 reads TGCAGCGTTGGCAGGCCTAACACAGATACGCAGTATTTT. It is translated as CSVGRPNTDTQYF.

The chain joins TRBV19 to TRBJ1-2; 9 nucleotides line up with TRBD1. CDR1 is LNHDA, CDR2 SQIVND, per germline (reference sequence). This CDR3 has 15 amino acids. V lost 6 bases to trimming and J lost 7 bases; unmatched junction nucleotides: 12. In DNA form, the CDR3 reads TGTGCCAGTAGGGGCGAGACAGGGGGGTTTGGTGGCTACACCTTC. Protein product: CASRGETGGFGGYTF.

This clone was detected once. The gene calls are TRBV29-1 and TRBJ2-5; D tentatively fits TRBD1 or TRBD2 (6 bases each). V lost 4 bases to trimming and J lost 5 bases, with 20 bases between them. The CDR3 spans 15 residues. From germline, CDR1 is SQVTM and CDR2 ANQGSEA. CDR3 DNA sequence: TGCAGCGTTGTAGTATGGAGGCAGGGGAGGGAGACCCAGTACTTC. This translates into CSVVVWRQGRETQYF.

The V and J genes are TRBV9 and TRBJ2-7, with D possibly matching TRBD1 (6 bases). The CDR3 runs to 14 residues. The V end lost 3 bases, the J end lost 2 bases, and 12 bases lay between the germline ends. CDR1 is SGDLS and CDR2 is YYNGEE in the germline V gene. For the CDR3, the DNA is TGTGCCAGCAGCGCTCACAACAGGGCCTACGAGCAGTACTTC. Its translation: CASSAHNRAYEQYF.

This clone came up a few times. The chain combines TRBV19 with TRBJ2-7; D is possibly TRBD1 or TRBD2 (5 bases each). CDR3 size: 12 residues. Trimming pared 5 bases from V and 13 bases from J, leaving 18 bases between. Germline V gene data show CDR1 as LNHDA and CDR2 as SQIVND (reference sequence). The CDR3 DNA sequence: TGTGCCAGTAGTCAAACCGGGGCCTTTTTCTACTTC. Protein: CASSQTGAFFYF. Together with reference TRBV19 and TRBJ2-7, the CDR3 gives the full variable domain: DGGITQSPKYLFRKEGQNVTLSCEQNLNHDAMYWYRQDPGQGLRLIYYSQIVNDFQKGDIAEGYSVSREKKESFPLTVTSAQKNPTAFYLCASSQTGAFFYFGPGTRLTVT.

This rearrangement joins TRBV11-3 to TRBJ1-6; D may be TRBD1 (6 bases). The V end lost 2 bases, the J end lost 13 bases, and 15 bases lay between the germline ends. CDR3 length equals 14 residues. Germline V gives CDR1 SGHNT, CDR2 YENEEA. The CDR3 spells CASSLKGGAPPLHF. DNA for the CDR3: TGTGCCAGCAGCTTAAAGGGGGGAGCACCGCCCCTCCACTTT. The complete variable domain, with remaining parts taken from reference TRBV11-3 and TRBJ1-6, reads EAGVVQSPRYKIIEKKQPVAFWCNPISGHNTLYWYLQNLGQGPELLIRYENEEAVDDSQLPKDRFSAERLKGVDSTLKIQPAELGDSAVYLCASSLKGGAPPLHFGNGTRLTVT.

The chain is built from TRBV18 and TRBJ1-6; 7 nucleotides line up with TRBD1. The CDR3 sequence is 14 residues long. The V gene's germline CDR1 is KGHSH and CDR2 LQKENI. The V and J ends lost 4 bases and 13 bases, in that order; junction bases with no gene match: 10. The CDR3 nucleotides are TGTGCCAGCTCACAACAGGGGAGAGAGGTGCCCCTCCACTTT. It is translated as CASSQQGREVPLHF.

This clone is judged medium-sized. The chain combines TRBV29-1 with TRBJ2-7, with 14 bases lining up with TRBD2. Germline-derived CDR1 and CDR2 are SQVTM and ANQGSEA. J lost 0 bases, V lost 3 bases, and 10 bases had no gene match. This CDR3 spans 18 amino acids. CDR3 bases: TGCAGCGTTGAGGGACAGGGGGGGACTAGCGGGAGCTCCTACGAGCAGTACTTC. It yields the protein CSVEGQGGTSGSSYEQYF.

This chain links TRBV11-2 with TRBJ2-3; 13 bases line up with TRBD2. Germline CDR1 SGHAT, CDR2 FQNNGV. The CDR3 covers 17 residues. The V segment lost 3 bases and the J segment 2 bases; nucleotides outside the gene matches: 5. In DNA form, the CDR3 reads TGTGCCAGCAGCTTTGGACTAGCGGGGGCCCTCACAGATACGCAGTATTTT. Its translation: CASSFGLAGALTDTQYF.

The CDR3 DNA reads TGTGCCAGCAGTTTATGGACTAGCGGGAGTCCCTCCTACGAGCAGTACTTC. Residues: CASSLWTSGSPSYEQYF. This chain connects TRBV28 to TRBJ2-7; 12 bases map to TRBD2. Germline V CDR1 and CDR2: MDHEN, SYDVKM. Unmatched junction bases numbered 3, after V lost 0 bases and J lost 0 bases. This CDR3 region has 17 residues.

V usage is TRBV28 and J usage is TRBJ2-5; D ambiguous. Trimming took off 2 bases at V and 1 base at J, with 11 bases between the two ends. The CDR3 runs to 15 residues. The V gene's germline CDR1 is MDHEN and CDR2 SYDVKM. The CDR3 DNA follows: TGTGCCAGCAGTTTAACAGTCCGGATCCAAGAGACCCAGTACTTC. This gives the protein CASSLTVRIQETQYF.

The chain joins TRBV10-3 to TRBJ1-3; D is perhaps TRBD1 (5 bases). There are 14 residues in the CDR3. The ends were cut back, 5 bases at V and 0 bases at J, with 8 bases in the middle. Germline V gene lookup returns CDR1 ENHRY and CDR2 SYGVKD. The CDR3 DNA sequence: TGTGCCATCAGTACAGGTTCCTCTGGAAACACCATATATTTT. This gives the protein CAISTGSSGNTIYF.

V is TRBV6-6 and J is TRBJ1-4, with D perhaps TRBD1 (5 bases). This CDR3 spans 12 amino acids. Germline V gene lookup returns CDR1 MNHNY and CDR2 SVGAGI (reference sequence). V gave up 5 bases and J gave up 8 bases, with 9 bases separating them. CDR3 protein: CASSREGEKLFF. The CDR3 nucleotides are TGTGCCAGCAGTAGGGAGGGGGAAAAACTGTTTTTT.

This clone has more than one count but fewer than ten. The gene calls are TRBV11-2 and TRBJ1-5; weak D call: TRBD1 (6 bases). The germline V gene encodes CDR1 SGHAT and CDR2 FQNNGV. CDR3 length: 15 residues. V gave up 5 bases and J gave up 7 bases, with 18 bases separating them. In DNA form, the CDR3 reads TGTGCCAGCAGCCTTAGCCTAGGGAGGGGGCAGCCCCAGCATTTT. Protein product: CASSLSLGRGQPQHF. Full variable domain (missing parts from reference TRBV11-2 and TRBJ1-5): EAGVAQSPRYKIIEKRQSVAFWCNPISGHATLYWYQQILGQGPKLLIQFQNNGVVDDSQLPKDRFSAERLKGVDSTLKIQPAKLEDSAVYLCASSLSLGRGQPQHFGDGTRLSIL.

This clone appeared once. The J gene is TRBJ2-4, the V gene TRBV13, with 7 bases identical to TRBD2. Trimming cost V 4 bases and J 8 bases; bases outside gene matches: 8. The CDR3 is made up of 14 amino acids. Germline V gene lookup returns CDR1 PRHDT and CDR2 FYEKMQ (reference sequence). The CDR3 DNA follows: TGTGCCAGCAGCTGGGGGACTAAGTGGGACATTCAGTACTTC. It is translated as CASSWGTKWDIQYF. Together with reference TRBV13 and TRBJ2-4, the CDR3 gives the full variable domain: AAGVIQSPRHLIKEKRETATLKCYPIPRHDTVYWYQQGPGQDPQFLISFYEKMQSDKGSIPDRFSAQQFSDYHSELNMSSLELGDSALYFCASSWGTKWDIQYFGAGTRLSVL.